What follows describes a single T cell receptor (beta chain). As yet, its antigen is unknown. Profiled with immunoSEQ multiplex PCR; TCRdb holds only in-frame clones, not every one. Of 2,500,000 or so clones detected, approximately 90% appear once; the ten largest clones hold 0.37%. The sample originates from a study of shared clonotypes between healthy human individuals. About the research overall: Plates per donor: three CD4 naive, three CD4 memory, two CD8 naive, one CD8 memory. Points from the study as a whole: Unshared clonotypes carried lower generation probabilities than those common to all four donors. Sharing of clonotypes among donors was expected to vary with sequencing depth.

Germline values: CDR1 SNHLY, CDR2 FYNNEI. Trimming took 7 bases from V and 1 from J; bases not matched to a gene: 12. The CDR3 spans 16 residues. This TCR was sampled from a man between 18 and 35 years old in good health. Some clones in this sample may be carry-over from other donors' samples. The chain employs TRBV2 and TRBJ2-5, with 7 bases identical to TRBD1. The sample was naive CD4+ T cells from PBMCs. The sample's subset: CD45RA+ positively selected. This CDR3 is CASNGFEWTGQETQYF. The CDR3 coding sequence is TGTGCCAGCAACGGGTTCGAGTGGACAGGCCAAGAGACCCAGTACTTC. The variable domain in full, with the rest retrieved from reference TRBV2 and TRBJ2-5, is EPEVTQTPSHQVTQMGQEVILRCVPISNHLYFYWYRQILGQKVEFLVSFYNNEISEKSEIFDDQFSVERPDGSNFTLKIRSTKLEDSAMYFCASNGFEWTGQETQYFGPGTRLLVL.